The clone carrying this T cell receptor (beta chain) has a handful of counts. Its antigen is unknown. This sample is drawn from a study of tumor-infiltrating lymphocytes in primary liver carcinoma. Study background: Patients underwent resection of primary liver carcinoma.

With a constant-region primer, TCR beta cDNA was made from approximately 450 ng of total RNA. Slightly modified ARM-PCR served as the procedure for the TCR beta libraries. These libraries came from three rounds of nested multiplex PCR. The first two PCR rounds used TRBV1-TRBV30 primers with a Cbeta primer, approximately 9 cycles each. TCRdb used MiXCR to reprocess the multiplex PCR reads, holding one entry per CDR3 protein. Of about 320,000 distinct CDR3 sequences in the sample, 45% to 70% were seen once. The germline CDR1 and CDR2 sequences are SEHNR and FQNEAQ (reference sequence). Trimming shortened V by 5 bases and J by 12 bases, and 16 bases separated the two germline ends. This CDR3 contains 12 residues. The study's findings and limits: Significantly larger top-250-clone fractions were found in tumors than in blood (p = 0.039). For tumor-adjacent and tumor-blood pairs, overlap was less than that seen for tumor region pairs.

Germline DNA was also extracted, with blood RNA taken from unsorted whole blood. Every patient had chronic HBV infection and was treatment-naive. Sequences were obtained from peripheral blood. The genes are TRBV7-9 and TRBJ1-1; a weak D match, TRBD1 (5 bases). The sequence came from a woman in her twenties or thirties with primary liver carcinoma and hepatitis B virus infection. CDR3 sequence reads: CASSQRGRETFF. In DNA form, the CDR3 reads TGTGCCAGCAGCCAACGCGGCAGGGAAACTTTCTTT.